The T cell receptor beta chain under discussion was sequenced for a study of T cell clonotyping in hematopoietic cell transplantation. Study-wide points: Graft donor and pretransplant recipient Inverse Simpson Index values predicted broader posttransplant TCR diversity. After transplant, recipient diversity fell while pathologically expanded clonotypes grew through day 180. Without cell sorting, CD4 versus CD8 contributions remain unresolved.

Method: immunoSEQ multiplex PCR; TCRdb's copy keeps in-frame clones and lacks some. Of some 9,300 clones listed, 50% to 65% are singletons. V lost 7 bases to trimming and J lost 4 bases, with 10 bases between them. Germline V CDR1 and CDR2: SNHLY, FYNNEI. The CDR3 runs 12 residues. Comment on this clone: Antigen: not known.

The chain combines TRBV2 with TRBJ1-2, with D hard to call. This material consisted of peripheral blood mononuclear cells, taken 100 days after allogeneic stem cell transplant. This clonotype originated in a female patient aged 50-59 years who had an allogeneic stem cell transplant from an unrelated donor, so the T cells may come from the graft donor. Some clones in this sample may be carry-over from other donors' samples. The CDR3 coding sequence is TGTGCCAGCATTTGGGGATTCTATGGCTACACCTTC. This encodes CASIWGFYGYTF. The full variable domain, in which reference TRBV2 and TRBJ1-2 provide the parts outside the CDR3, is EPEVTQTPSHQVTQMGQEVILRCVPISNHLYFYWYRQILGQKVEFLVSFYNNEISEKSEIFDDQFSVERPDGSNFTLKIRSTKLEDSAMYFCASIWGFYGYTFGSGTRLTVV.